A single sample is the source of the 8 T cell receptor beta chains below, sequenced in a study of radiotherapy plus CTLA-4 blockade in lung cancer. Using immunoSEQ multiplex PCR, the repertoire was profiled, and TCRdb retains in-frame clones only, with some absent. The data show around 38,000 clones, with 80% to 90% seen just once and around a fifth held by the top ten. Source: peripheral blood, taken from a patient treated with radiotherapy plus ipilimumab. These receptors were collected from a human donor with non-small cell lung cancer whose response to radiotherapy plus ipilimumab could not be evaluated.

The chain links TRBV10-3 to TRBJ2-3, with a tentative D call TRBD2 (6 bases). The CDR3 extends over 13 amino acids. Deletions cut 9 bases from V and 0 bases from J, with 10 bases between. The V gene's germline CDR1 is ENHRY and CDR2 SYGVKD. In nucleotides, the CDR3 is TGTGCCATTGTCGGGACTAGCACAGATACGCAGTATTTT. This translates into CAIVGTSTDTQYF.

This chain joins TRBV4-2 and TRBJ2-3, with 10 nucleotides matching TRBD2. The CDR3 is 15 residues long. Losses at the gene ends were 4 bases for V and 6 bases for J; bases not matched to a gene: 7. Germline V lookup: CDR1 LGHNA, CDR2 YNFKEQ. CDR3 nucleotides: TGTGCCAGCAGCCCTAGCGGGGGCCAGTGGGATACGCAGTATTTT. This codes for CASSPSGGQWDTQYF.

The chain uses TRBV5-3 and TRBJ1-2; the match to TRBD1 covers 10 bases. TRBV5-3 is filed as an ORF, its function uncertain. After removal of 4 bases from V and 3 bases from J, the junction contained 6 bases not matched to a gene. This CDR3 is built from 15 residues. CDR3 region: CARSPGTGEDYGYTF. The CDR3 DNA follows: TGTGCCAGAAGCCCGGGGACAGGGGAGGACTATGGCTACACCTTC.

V gene TRBV27 combines with J gene TRBJ2-7, with TRBD1 matching over 7 bases. CDR1 and CDR2 from the germline V gene are MNHEY and SMNVEV (reference sequence). V shed 9 bases and J 1 base; nucleotides not matched to a gene: 9. This CDR3 contains 14 residues. CDR3 amino acids: CASAGTVISYEQYF. CDR3 nucleotide sequence: TGTGCCAGTGCCGGGACAGTGATTTCCTACGAGCAGTACTTC.

The chain joins TRBV12-5 to TRBJ1-2; 9 positions agree with TRBD1. The trim removed 7 bases at V and 4 bases at J, leaving 13 bases unmatched. Germline V gene sequence: CDR1 LGHNT, CDR2 FRNRAP. The CDR3 consists of 16 residues. The CDR3 loop is CASAGTGSSPPYGYTF. In DNA form, the CDR3 reads TGTGCTAGTGCTGGGACAGGGAGTTCCCCCCCCTATGGCTACACCTTC.

The chain uses TRBV7-8 and TRBJ2-1; 10 bases fit TRBD2. From germline, CDR1 is SGHVS and CDR2 FQNEAQ. The J segment lost 6 bases and the V segment lost 4 bases, leaving 24 bases of the junction unmatched. The CDR3 has 21 amino acids. This CDR3 reads CASSSDRAGGLESAFSNEQFF. CDR3 DNA: TGTGCCAGCAGCTCCGATCGAGCGGGGGGGCTGGAGAGTGCGTTCTCCAATGAGCAGTTCTTC.

J is TRBJ2-5 and V is TRBV4-2; D may be TRBD1 (5 bases). The CDR3 runs 14 residues. Germline V gene data show CDR1 as LGHNA and CDR2 as YNFKEQ. V lost 7 bases, J lost 1 base, and 13 bases lay in between. CDR3 sequence: CASNQGAGQETQYF. The CDR3 DNA reads as TGTGCCAGCAACCAGGGCGCCGGCCAAGAGACCCAGTACTTC.

The chain links TRBV5-1 to TRBJ2-2; a weak D match, TRBD1 (7 bases). The CDR3 has 15 residues. The V end lost 4 bases, the J end lost 2 bases, and 12 bases lay between the germline ends. Germline V gives CDR1 SGHRS, CDR2 YFSETQ. The CDR3 coding sequence is TGCGCCAGCAGCCCGCAGGGGGGAAACACCGGGGAGCTGTTTTTT. Translation gives CASSPQGGNTGELFF.